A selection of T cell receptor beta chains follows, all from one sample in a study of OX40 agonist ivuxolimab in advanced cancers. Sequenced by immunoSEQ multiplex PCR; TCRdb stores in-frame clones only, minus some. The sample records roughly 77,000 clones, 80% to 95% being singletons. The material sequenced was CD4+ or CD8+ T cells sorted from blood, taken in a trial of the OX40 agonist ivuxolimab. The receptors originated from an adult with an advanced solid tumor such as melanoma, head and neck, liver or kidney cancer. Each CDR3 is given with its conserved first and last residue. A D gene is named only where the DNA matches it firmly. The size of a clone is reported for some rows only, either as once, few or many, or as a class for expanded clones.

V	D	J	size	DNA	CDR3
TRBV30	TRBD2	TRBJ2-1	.	TGTGCCTGGAGCCTCCGACTAGCGGATTACTACAATGAGCAGTTCTTC	CAWSLRLADYYNEQFF
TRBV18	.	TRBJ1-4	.	TGTGCCAGCTCACAGATGGCCGATGAAAAACTGTTTTTT	CASSQMADEKLFF
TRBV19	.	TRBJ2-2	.	TGTGCCAGTAGTATGAATACACAGAACACCGGGGAGCTGTTTTTT	CASSMNTQNTGELFF
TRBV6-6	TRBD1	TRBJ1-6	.	TGTGCCAGCAGTACCGGGACAGGGAATTCACCCCTCCACTTT	CASSTGTGNSPLHF
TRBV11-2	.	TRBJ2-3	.	TGTGCCAGCAGCCATCCCTTTTTCGGCACAGATACGCAGTATTTT	CASSHPFFGTDTQYF
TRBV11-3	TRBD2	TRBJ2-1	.	TGTGCCAGCAGCTTAGAGTCTAGCGGGGGAATCAGCTCCTACAATGAGCAGTTCTTC	CASSLESSGGISSYNEQFF
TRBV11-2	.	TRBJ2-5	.	TGTGCCAGCAGCCCAAGCGGCGAAGAGACCCAGTACTTC	CASSPSGEETQYF
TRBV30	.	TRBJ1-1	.	TGTGCCTGGAGTGTAGATTGGGGGGGAAGGGGCACTGAAGCTTTCTTT	CAWSVDWGGRGTEAFF
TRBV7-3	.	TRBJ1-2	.	TGTGCCAGCAGCCCCCGGACGGTGAACTATGGCTACACCTTC	CASSPRTVNYGYTF
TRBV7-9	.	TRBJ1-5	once	TGTGCCAGCAGCCTAAGCAGCAGGGGCCAGCCCCAGCATTTT	CASSLSSRGQPQHF
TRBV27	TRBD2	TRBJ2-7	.	TGTGCCAGCAGTTTTTCTGGGACTAGCGCCTACGAGCAGTACTTC	CASSFSGTSAYEQYF
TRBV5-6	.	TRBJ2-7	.	TGTGCCAGCAGCTTGGAGGGACGGGGTTCCTACGAGCAGTACTTC	CASSLEGRGSYEQYF
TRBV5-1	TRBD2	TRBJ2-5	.	TGCGCCAGCAGCGGGGCCCTAGCGGACGCGACCCAGTACTTC	CASSGALADATQYF
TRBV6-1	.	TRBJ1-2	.	TGTGCCAGCAGTCTTGCGTATGACTATGGCTACACCTTC	CASSLAYDYGYTF
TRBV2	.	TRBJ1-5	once	TGTGCCAGCAATCCTGACAACTTAGGCAATCAGCCCCAGCATTTT	CASNPDNLGNQPQHF
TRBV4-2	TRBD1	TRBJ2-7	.	TGTGCCAGCAGCCAAGTGACAGGGGTCAACGAGCAGTACTTC	CASSQVTGVNEQYF
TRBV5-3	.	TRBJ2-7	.	TGTGCCAGCCCACCCGGGGGGCGCAAATACGAGCAGTACTTC	CASPPGGRKYEQYF
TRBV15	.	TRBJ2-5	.	TGTGCCACCAGCAGAGATCTCGGGCGGGAAGAGACCCAGTACTTC	CATSRDLGREETQYF
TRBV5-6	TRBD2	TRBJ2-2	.	TGTGCCAGCAGCAAGGGACTAGCGGGGTATACCGGGGAGCTGTTTTTT	CASSKGLAGYTGELFF
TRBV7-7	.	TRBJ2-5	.	TGTGCTAGCAGCTCAGGGGATTCGGAGACCCAGTACTTC	CASSSGDSETQYF
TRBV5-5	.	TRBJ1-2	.	TGTGCCAGCAGTTTAGGGAATAACTATGGCTACACCTTC	CASSLGNNYGYTF
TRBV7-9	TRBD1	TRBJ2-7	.	TGTGCCAGCAGCGTCGGGACAGGCTTTTCCTACGAGCAGTACTTC	CASSVGTGFSYEQYF